One and the same sample provided the 24 T cell receptor beta chains below, sequenced in a study of T cells in women clearing cervical HPV infection. The repertoire was sequenced with immunoSEQ multiplex PCR; TCRdb's copy has only in-frame clones and lacks some. The sample data list about 30,000 clones. Sequenced sample: blood buffy coat. The receptors stem from a woman aged 18 to 75 with a cervical HPV16 infection that either progressed to CIN3+ or cleared (not recorded which).

A remark on this clone: Read coverage stops 3 residues before the CDR3 terminus; the germline J gene supplies the remainder. The rearrangement links TRBV19 to TRBJ2-2, with D possibly matching TRBD1 (6 bases). Germline values: CDR1 LNHDA, CDR2 SQIVND (reference sequence). V lost 6 bases, J lost 2 bases, and 16 bases lay in between. The CDR3 has 16 amino acids. CDR3 DNA, as far as it was read: TGTGCCAGTAGAGCCACCGGGACATCTAACACCGGGGAG. Its translation: CASRATGTSNTGE. From start to end, the CDR3 is CASRATGTSNTGELFF.

In regard to this clone: From the germline J gene comes the end of the CDR3, since the read stops 3 residues before it. This rearrangement joins TRBV5-6 to TRBJ2-5; D gene ambiguous. CDR1 and CDR2 from the germline V gene are SGHDT and YYEEEE. Trimming left V 4 bases short and J 1 base short, with 11 bases between. This CDR3 has 14 residues. CDR3 DNA (partial): TGTGCCAGCAGCCCTCGGTTATCCCAAGAGACC. This gives the protein CASSPRLSQET. The CDR3, in full, reads CASSPRLSQETQYF.

About this clone: The CDR3 end lies 3 residues beyond the end of the read and is filled in from the germline J gene. J is TRBJ2-7 and V is TRBV5-1, with no clear D. Per the germline V gene, CDR1 is SGHRS and CDR2 is YFSETQ. The ends were cut back, 6 bases at V and 1 base at J, with 5 bases in the middle. The CDR3 extends over 11 amino acids. The CDR3 bases that were read are TGCGCCAGCACCCAATCCTACGAG. This translates into CASTQSYE. The entire CDR3 is CASTQSYEQYF.

Points on this clone: The CDR3 goes on 3 residues after the read ends, and that part is filled in from the germline J gene. The V gene is TRBV5-4, the J gene TRBJ1-2; no clear D gene. From germline, CDR1 is SGHNT and CDR2 YYREEE (reference sequence). The CDR3 is 12 residues long. CDR3 region: CASSFRTQGYTF. The CDR3 bases that were read are TGTGCCAGCAGCTTCCGGACTCAGGGC.

On this clone: The read stops 3 residues short of the end of the CDR3; the missing end is completed from the germline J gene. The chain couples TRBV5-1 to TRBJ2-7; D uncertain. The length of the CDR3 is 13 residues. Per germline, CDR1 SGHRS and CDR2 YFSETQ. With 0 bases removed from V and 2 bases from J, the gap between germline ends came to 6 bases. The sequenced part of the CDR3 DNA is TGCGCCAGCAGCTTGGCACAGCCCTACGAG. Translating gives CASSLAQPYE. The whole CDR3 protein reads CASSLAQPYEQYF.

Details on this clone: The sequenced fragment ends 3 residues before the CDR3 boundary, so the rest is inferred from the germline J gene. The chain has TRBV19 and TRBJ1-1; no definite D call. CDR1 is LNHDA, CDR2 SQIVND, per germline (reference sequence). V lost 0 bases to trimming and J lost 0 bases, with 26 bases between them. This CDR3 region has 21 residues. CDR3 DNA (partial): TGTGCCAGTAGTATAGATCTATCGGGTTTGGAGGCTGTAGGCATGAACACTGAA. Translating gives CASSIDLSGLEAVGMNTE. The whole CDR3 sequence is CASSIDLSGLEAVGMNTEAFF. Full variable domain (missing parts from reference TRBV19 and TRBJ1-1): DGGITQSPKYLFRKEGQNVTLSCEQNLNHDAMYWYRQDPGQGLRLIYYSQIVNDFQKGDIAEGYSVSREKKESFPLTVTSAQKNPTAFYLCASSIDLSGLEAVGMNTEAFFGQGTRLTVV.

As for this clone: The read is 3 residues too short to cover the CDR3 end, so that end is filled in from the germline J gene. This chain connects TRBV18 to TRBJ1-1; D call uncertain. The CDR3 sequence is 16 residues long. Germline V gene sequence: CDR1 KGHSH, CDR2 LQKENI. This CDR3 is CASSKPRPGSHREAFF. CDR3 bases read: TGTGCCAGCTCAAAACCGAGACCCGGTTCCCACAGAGAA.

Incomplete CDR3 DNA: TGTGCCAGTAGTATATTGGGAGGGGACACTGAA. It yields the protein CASSILGGDTE. In full, the CDR3 is CASSILGGDTEAFF. J is TRBJ1-1 and V is TRBV19, with a weak D call TRBD1 (5 bases). Sequencing ends 3 residues short of the CDR3 end; the germline J gene provides the rest. The CDR3 is 14 residues long. The V end lost 2 bases, the J end lost 3 bases, and 10 bases lay between the germline ends. Germline V gene sequence: CDR1 LNHDA, CDR2 SQIVND (reference sequence).

Points on this clone: The read ends 3 residues before the CDR3 terminus; that terminus is restored from the germline J gene. This sequence joins TRBV5-1 and TRBJ2-3, with TRBD2 identical over 16 bases. The CDR3 consists of 17 residues. The V gene's germline CDR1 is SGHRS and CDR2 YFSETQ. The chain's CDR3 is CASSMGLAGGPGETQYF. CDR3 DNA (partial): TGCGCCAGCAGCATGGGACTAGCGGGGGGGCCGGGAGAGACG.

Comment on this clone: The CDR3 end lies 3 residues beyond the end of the read and is filled in from the germline J gene. The chain combines TRBV15 with TRBJ2-7; the D gene is possibly TRBD1 (6 bases). The CDR3 totals 16 residues. Trimming pared 0 bases from V and 3 bases from J, leaving 15 bases between. CDR1 LNHNV and CDR2 YYDKDF come from the germline V gene (reference sequence). This chain's CDR3 is CATSRDQAGVGYEQYF. The CDR3 DNA, read in part, is TGTGCCACCAGCAGAGATCAGGCAGGGGTAGGCTACGAG.

With regard to this clone: The CDR3 end falls 3 residues outside the read, so it is completed with the germline J gene. The chain combines TRBV10-3 with TRBJ1-4, with D hard to call. The germline CDR1 and CDR2 sequences are ENHRY and SYGVKD. Trimming cost V 6 bases and J 4 bases, with 9 bases left between them. The CDR3 length is 13 residues. CDR3 loop: CAISRQDNEKLFF. The CDR3 DNA, read in part, is TGTGCCATCAGCAGGCAGGATAATGAAAAA.

On this clone: The CDR3 end is not reached by the read, which stops 3 residues before it; the germline J gene fills it in. The chain employs TRBV12-3 or TRBV12-4 and TRBJ1-6; D may be TRBD1 (5 bases). The V end was cut by 4 bases, the J end by 6 bases, with 13 bases between. This CDR3 is built from 15 residues. The CDR3 sequence: CASSSAGNRNSPLHF. The part of the CDR3 DNA that was read is TGTGCCAGCAGTTCCGCAGGGAACCGTAATTCACCC.

In regard to this clone: The CDR3 goes on 3 residues after the read ends, and that part is filled in from the germline J gene. The rearrangement uses TRBV5-6 and TRBJ1-3, with D unresolved. V was clipped by 3 bases and J by 4 bases, with 11 bases between them. The CDR3 extends over 14 amino acids. Looked up from germline, CDR1 is SGHDT and CDR2 is YYEEEE. The CDR3 bases that were read are TGTGCCAGCAGCTCCGACATAGTAGGAAACACC. Translating gives CASSSDIVGNT. The whole CDR3 sequence is CASSSDIVGNTIYF. Using reference TRBV5-6 and TRBJ1-3 for the parts outside the CDR3, the full variable domain is DAGVTQSPTHLIKTRGQQVTLRCSPKSGHDTVSWYQQALGQGPQFIFQYYEEEERQRGNFPDRFSGHQFPNYSSELNVNALLLGDSALYLCASSSDIVGNTIYFGEGSWLTVV.

Regarding this clone: Read coverage stops 3 residues before the CDR3 terminus; the germline J gene supplies the remainder. The chain recombines TRBV12-3 or TRBV12-4 with TRBJ2-3; 8 nucleotides align to TRBD2. The V segment lost 8 bases and the J segment 1 base; nucleotides outside the gene matches: 2. The CDR3 sequence is 13 residues long. CDR3: CASGLARTDTQYF. The sequenced CDR3 bases are TGTGCCAGCGGACTAGCTCGCACAGATACG.

Regarding this clone: The observed sequence ends 3 residues before the CDR3 terminus, with the missing tail filled in from the germline J gene. This chain links TRBV5-3 with TRBJ2-1; possible D gene TRBD1, 5 bases. TRBV5-3 is an ORF, with its function uncertain. Between the trimmed V and J ends, which lost 4 bases and 4 bases, there was a span of 15 bases. This CDR3 has 15 amino acids. The part of the CDR3 DNA that was read is TGTGCCAGAAGCAAAAAGACAGAGTTATACAATGAG. This translates into CARSKKTELYNE. The entire CDR3 protein is CARSKKTELYNEQFF.

Concerning this clone itself: The DNA ends 3 residues before the CDR3 does, and the rest of the CDR3 is filled in from the germline J gene. The gene calls are TRBV5-4 and TRBJ2-5; TRBD2 aligns across 8 bases. The length of the CDR3 is 15 residues. V trimming: 4 bases; J trimming: 5 bases; junction bases outside the gene matches: 10. Germline V gene data show CDR1 as SGHNT and CDR2 as YYREEE (reference sequence). CDR3 in amino acids: CASSGKRGSGETQYF. The CDR3 bases that were read are TGTGCCAGCAGCGGAAAGCGGGGGAGTGGGGAGACC.

Comment on this clone: Other DNA sequences in the sample encode the same CDR3. The DNA read from the CDR3 is TGTGCCAGCAGCTTGGGGCAGTATGGC. This translates into CASSLGQYG. The whole CDR3 region reads CASSLGQYGYTF. The chain combines TRBV11-2 with TRBJ1-2; TRBD1 might be the D (5 bases). The CDR3 goes on 3 residues after the read ends, and that part is filled in from the germline J gene. Trimming shortened V by 3 bases and J by 5 bases, and 7 bases separated the two germline ends. CDR1 is SGHAT and CDR2 is FQNNGV in the germline V gene. This CDR3 is built from 12 residues.

The CDR3 sequence: CSARSQGASATDTQYF. The sequenced part of the CDR3 DNA is TGCAGTGCTAGATCGCAGGGCGCGTCCGCCACAGATACG. V and J are TRBV20-1 and TRBJ2-3; weak D call: TRBD1 (5 bases). The read comes to an end 3 residues before the CDR3 does, leaving the germline J gene to fill in the end. Germline CDR1 and CDR2: DFQATT and SNEGSKA (reference sequence). CDR3 length: 16 residues. V lost 2 bases and J lost 2, with 17 bases in between.

The chain's CDR3 is CSAREPRSYNSPLHF. CDR3 bases read: TGCAGTGCTAGAGAGCCGCGCTCCTATAATTCACCC. The genes are TRBV20-1 and TRBJ1-6; D is unresolved. The CDR3 goes on 3 residues after the read ends, and that part is filled in from the germline J gene. The germline CDR1 and CDR2 sequences are DFQATT and SNEGSKA (reference sequence). CDR3 length: 15 residues. Trimming shortened V by 0 bases and J by 0 bases, and 6 bases separated the two germline ends.

Concerning this clone itself: Read coverage stops 3 residues before the CDR3 terminus; the germline J gene supplies the remainder. V is TRBV11-2 and J is TRBJ2-3, with D tentatively TRBD1 (6 bases). Per germline, CDR1 SGHAT and CDR2 FQNNGV. The CDR3 is made up of 13 amino acids. V lost 8 bases and J lost 2, with 11 bases in between. CDR3 sequence reads: CASGGSHTDTQYF. The covered CDR3 bases are TGTGCCAGCGGGGGCAGTCACACAGATACG.

Concerning this clone: The read stops 3 residues short of the end of the CDR3; the missing end is completed from the germline J gene. This chain uses TRBV10-3 with TRBJ2-7, with a weak D call TRBD2 (6 bases). The germline gives CDR1 ENHRY, CDR2 SYGVKD. CDR3 size: 14 residues. V was cut by 3 bases and J by 3 bases, with 12 bases left in between. The part of the CDR3 DNA that was read is TGTGCCATCAGTGAACCTACAGCGGGCTACGAG. This codes for CAISEPTAGYE. The whole CDR3 sequence is CAISEPTAGYEQYF.

Regarding this clone: The junction departs from germline at one end; a sequencing error may be responsible. The CDR3 is cut off 3 residues early in the read; its end comes from the germline J gene. This sequence joins TRBV7-6 and TRBJ1-1; TRBD1 agrees at 8 bases. The CDR3 is made up of 16 amino acids. The germline CDR1 and CDR2 sequences are SGHVS and FNYEAQ. The CDR3: CASSMPGTGLYTDAFF. The sequenced part of the CDR3 DNA is TGTGCCAGCAGCATGCCCGGGACAGGTTTGTACACTGAC.

A note on this clone: The read ends 3 residues before the CDR3 terminus; that terminus is restored from the germline J gene. J is TRBJ2-7 and V is TRBV11-2, with 8 bases fitting TRBD1. V lost 5 bases to trimming and J lost 3 bases; unmatched junction nucleotides: 3. Germline assignment: CDR1 SGHAT and CDR2 FQNNGV. The CDR3 contains 13 residues. The CDR3: CASSDTGGYEQYF. The DNA read from the CDR3 is TGTGCCAGCAGCGACACAGGGGGCTACGAG.

As for this clone: The sequence runs out 3 residues before the end of the CDR3; the remainder is reconstructed from the germline J gene. The chain carries TRBV19 and TRBJ1-2, with D possibly TRBD1 on 5 matching bases. From germline, CDR1 is LNHDA and CDR2 SQIVND (reference sequence). The CDR3 length is 15 residues. The CDR3 sequence is CASLSTGTSGENYTF. The part of the CDR3 DNA that was read is TGTGCCAGCCTCTCTACCGGGACTAGCGGGGAAAAC.